This paragraph reports one T cell receptor beta chain. Which antigen it targets is not known. No base-level quality is on record; no much larger clone is a single base apart. The cohort comprised several hundred healthy bone marrow donors. Cohort members were all nominally healthy when sampled, although unrecorded immune exposures were likely present. The donor tested CMV seronegative, placing the donor among the 352 seronegative members of the cohort. A peripheral blood sample was provided by each donor, and peripheral blood mononuclear cells were used for TCR beta sequencing. Genomic DNA was extracted from the blood cell samples with the Qiagen DNeasy Blood Extraction Kit. The CDR3, from cysteine to phenylalanine, totals 20 residues. Of all the DNA, just the CDR3 is kept, 60 bases in frame from base 1. According to the germline V gene, CDR1 reads LGHNA and CDR2 reads YNFKEQ. After removal of 0 bases from V and 1 base from J, the junction retains 15 bases not matched to a gene.

Library prep was done by the immunoSEQ multiplex PCR assay. The multiplex PCR relied on a mix of 60 forward primers for TCR Vbeta segments and 13 reverse primers for TCR Jbeta segments. Amplification of the CDR3 region of rearranged TCR beta genes was performed with a multiplex PCR assay on genomic DNA. The amplified TCR beta libraries were sequenced on the Illumina HiSeq System as 87-base-pair reads. The paper's processing steps were these. Across the roughly 670 repertoires, a later analysis counted tens of millions of unique TCR beta chains, around 11 million of which were shared by at least two donors. Raw reads were error-corrected and collapsed into unique sequences by a nearest-neighbor algorithm in which closely related sequences were merged to remove PCR and sequencing errors. CDR3 sequences were aligned to IMGT reference sequences to assign V, D and J gene segments. For a sequence to be retained, a match of at least six nucleotides was required to both a V gene segment and a J gene segment. Rearrangements were classified as productive when the CDR3 lacked stop codons and remained in frame with V and J, and all other rearrangements were classified as non-productive. Following IMGT convention, CDR3 was defined as the stretch from the second conserved V-encoded cysteine to the conserved J-encoded phenylalanine. The earlier analysis of about 500 of the donors excluded sequences that lacked an unambiguous match to a single V gene segment. An earlier analysis of about 590 of the donors classified V segments as functional when productive rearrangements were above 56.7% and as segregating when the standard deviation between donors was above 5%. A statistical classification framework was built to diagnose cytomegalovirus status from the catalog of TCR beta chain sequences. In a later analysis, V and J genes were assigned by comparing TCR nucleotide sequences against IMGT/GENE-DB human TR gene sequences. Using the TCRdist pipeline, a later analysis assigned CDR3 sequences along with most-parsimonious VDJ recombination scenarios. In a later analysis, every TCR beta chain was defined by the combination of its CDR3 amino acid sequence and its V-gene family, and reads without a unique V-gene family were dropped. A later analysis removed roughly 590 highly shared, low-generation-probability nucleotide sequences to deal with suspected cross-contamination and a sequencing artifact. For each public chain, a later analysis derived a clonal expansion index from normalized ranks of inferred template counts within each repertoire. In a later analysis, generation probabilities were computed with a VDJ recombination model fitted to out-of-frame rearrangements, and the resulting probabilities were checked against IGoR. A later analysis scored TCR-TCR, TCR-HLA and TCR-CMV co-occurrence with hypergeometric tests, applying a repertoire-size bias correction to TCR pairs. A later analysis estimated false discovery rates by permuting HLA or CMV assignments 20 times. In a later analysis, co-occurring TCRs were grouped with DBSCAN, and TCRdist sequence similarity was added when clustering was performed within HLA-allele-positive subsets. Repertoires with fewer than 30,000 or more than 120,000 public chains, plus five repertoires with anomalous nucleotide sharing, were excluded from co-occurrence clustering. TCRdb mirrors the immuneACCESS table, restricted to in-frame sequences. Some clones are absent from its copies; in checked studies, under half trace to an unresolved V gene, and the reason for the others is unknown. V, J and clone size reflect that table, while D and trimming were determined from the DNA. The sample includes 60,000 to 75,000 clones, with roughly 68% observed a single time. The top ten hold 3% to 3.5% of the sample.

These data come from a study of cytomegalovirus exposure and HLA in healthy donors (dated by TCRdb to about 2017). Background on the whole study: In an earlier analysis of fewer than 750 of the donors, less than 350 Gb of sequence data and some 100 million unique TCR beta sequences from about 179 million T cells were reported. The later analysis used no new phenotypic data to find candidate immune exposures, relying instead on TCR beta sequences and their occurrence across donors. Of the approximately 370 genotyped donors, 81% were placed in the genetic ancestry cluster associated with self-reported Caucasian donors. Five DR-DQ haplotypes were treated as single units for association and clustering because of strong linkage in the cohort. The study aimed to test whether cataloging public T cell receptors could reveal signatures of past pathogen exposure. The study used immunosequencing to profile the T cell repertoires of approximately 640 subjects and linked those repertoires to cytomegalovirus serostatus. In a later analysis, previously published TCR beta repertoires from 550 to 700 donors were re-analyzed and high-resolution HLA genotyping was added so that TCR occurrence patterns could be studied. High-throughput TCR immunosequencing, statistical association of individual TCRs with disease status, and machine learning were combined to predict cytomegalovirus infection status. Among about 400 genotyped donors of the cohort, an average of roughly 230,000 unique TCR beta nucleotide sequences was sequenced per donor, of which 15% to 20% were non-productive. In addition to the first cohort of 650 to 750 subjects, a separate validation cohort of approximately 130 different subjects was used. Class I and class II HLA loci were covered by the typing at four-digit resolution. To decide whether each TCR beta V gene segment behaved as functional or pseudogenic, an earlier analysis of some 570 of the donors relied on high-throughput TCR beta sequencing. The number of donors typed differed by locus, with about 629-640 for A, B, C, DRB1 and DQB1, about 500 for DQA1, about 610 for DPA1, and approximately 470 for DPB1. Alongside the repertoire data, information on donor age, sex, ethnicity and CMV serostatus was compiled. Genome-wide SNP genotypes for about 55% of the roughly 670 donors were used in a later genetic analysis, which treated that subset as a discovery cohort. An early release covering around 630 HLA-typed donors comprised 300 to 350 gigabases of sequencing data and approximately 85 million unique TCR sequences. Every discovery cohort repertoire had been produced on one sequencing platform.

Beyond this particular receptor, the publication reports: According to a later analysis, TCR association rates differed among HLA loci, with DRB1 alleles showing the most associated TCRs and HLA-C alleles showing the fewest. Compared with the approximately 600-donor mean, donors in an Asian-associated ancestry cluster had fewer N-insertions in productive TCRs, according to a later genetic analysis. A further reported finding was that TCR beta sequences accurately predicted the HLA-A and HLA-B alleles for most subjects in the first cohort. Correlated functional status among segregating V segments might be attributable to linkage disequilibrium, but an unknown experimental factor could not be ruled out. A later analysis associated 16,951 TCR beta sequences with specific HLA alleles at a false discovery rate of 0.05. Sequencing depth was assumed to be roughly uniform across donors in the presence/absence analyses, though that assumption may not hold. In vitro tests confirmed that a few of the cytomegalovirus-associated TCR beta chains recognize cytomegalovirus antigens. The authors suggested that the approach could potentially be extended to other disease states and immunological phenotypes. The only immune exposure information available for the cohort was CMV serostatus. While some public TCRs were present in many individuals, most TCR sequences turned up only very rarely across donors. Broadly in line with IMGT annotations, most TCR beta V segments showed up in productive rearrangements about 90% or about 30% of the time in an earlier analysis of some 590 of the donors. Because HLA typing was unavailable for some donors at each locus, only the typed subset was used in association tests. A later analysis found that HLA-associated TCR beta chains were more clonally expanded and had lower generation probabilities than equally common non-associated chains. In both the original and validation cohorts, the classifier was reported to diagnose cytomegalovirus status with high specificity and sensitivity. In a later analysis, several top co-occurrence clusters were reported to appear linked to parvovirus B19, influenza, CMV and Epstein-Barr virus. In this cohort, only TCR beta chains were sequenced, and detectable features were limited by the absence of alpha or paired-chain data. A later genetic analysis associated a missense DCLRE1C variant with V-gene and J-gene trimming of TCR beta chains, and an independent cohort replicated the association. A total of 150 to 200 TCR beta chains were listed by the study as associated with cytomegalovirus. The earlier analysis of around 600 of the donors excluded about 16 rarely observed V segments, including chromosome 9 orphons, because counts were too low. According to a later analysis, most CMV-associated TCR beta chains appeared to be HLA-restricted, and the HLA associations seemed to be driven largely by CMV exposure. A cluster of highly shared sequence variants was judged likely to be a technical artifact of the sequencing pipeline. When HLA alleles, especially DR and DQ, strongly co-occurred, TCR associations were difficult to assign to individual alleles. Because the 87-base-pair reads could not distinguish some IMGT-functional V segments, including TRBV6-2 and TRBV6-3, those segments were excluded.

The chain is encoded by TRBV4-2 joined to TRBJ2-5, and TRBD2 aligns with 9 junction nucleotides. The sequenced sample consisted of PBMCs. The clonotype originates from a woman between 50 and 59 years old in good health and CMV-seronegative. The CDR3: CASSQDYRREGPWGQETQYF. The nucleotide sequence reads as follows: TGTGCCAGCAGCCAAGATTATCGGCGGGAGGGCCCCTGGGGCCAAGAGACCCAGTACTTC.